The rows below give T cell receptor beta chains drawn from one sample of a study of blood T cells in healthy people across ages. TCRdb itself ran the 5' RACE reads through MiXCR, one entry per CDR3 protein. The sample contains some 900,000 distinct CDR3 sequences, around 48% of which appear only once. Sequenced input: blood. The origin of the receptors is a man aged 25 to 40 in good health. Each CDR3 is given with its conserved first and last residue.

CDR3aa: CASSVESKTGELFF
v_gene: TRBV9
j_gene: TRBJ2-2
len: 14

CDR3aa: CASSPPKGGTDTKYF
v_gene: TRBV18
j_gene: TRBJ2-3
len: 15

CDR3aa: CASSLEGTLYNEQFF
v_gene: TRBV5-6
j_gene: TRBJ2-1
len: 15

CDR3aa: CASRIQGVTYEQYF
v_gene: TRBV28
j_gene: TRBJ2-7
len: 14

CDR3aa: CASSQVETSGYEQYF
v_gene: TRBV4-1
j_gene: TRBJ2-7
len: 15

CDR3aa: CASSGGRVNEQYF
v_gene: TRBV25-1
j_gene: TRBJ2-7
len: 13

CDR3aa: CSVMTSMGSDTQYF
v_gene: TRBV29-1
j_gene: TRBJ2-3
len: 14

CDR3aa: CSAPTGITNEKLFF
v_gene: TRBV20-1
j_gene: TRBJ1-4
len: 14

CDR3aa: CASIKDGTSLYEQYF
v_gene: TRBV6-2/TRBV6-3
j_gene: TRBJ2-7
len: 15

CDR3aa: CASSLAIDTQYF
v_gene: TRBV7-9
j_gene: TRBJ2-3
len: 12

CDR3aa: CSARVEVLPETQYF
v_gene: TRBV20-1
j_gene: TRBJ2-5
len: 14

CDR3aa: CASSPGGEQFF
v_gene: TRBV6-5
j_gene: TRBJ2-1
len: 11

CDR3aa: CASSLGGSATYEQFF
v_gene: TRBV27
j_gene: TRBJ2-1
len: 15

CDR3aa: CASSFGDYQETQYF
v_gene: TRBV12-3/TRBV12-4
j_gene: TRBJ2-5
len: 14

CDR3aa: CASSRDRALRVLFF
v_gene: TRBV14
j_gene: TRBJ1-4
len: 14

CDR3aa: CSVMTERNTEAFF
v_gene: TRBV29-1
j_gene: TRBJ1-1
len: 13